This T cell receptor beta chain was sequenced during a study of cytomegalovirus exposure and HLA in healthy donors. The overall study: Earlier work reported roughly 120 million unique TCR beta sequences from 150 million to 200 million T cells. Study findings and constraints: A later analysis linked a missense DCLRE1C variant to TCR beta V- and J-gene trimming.

On this clone: Its antigen is still unknown.

Germline V gene lookup returns CDR1 SGHVS and CDR2 FQNEAQ. The CDR3 has 16 residues. Unmatched junction bases numbered 10, after V lost 1 base and J lost 6 bases. Primers: 60 Vbeta forward and 13 Jbeta reverse. TCRdb's copy holds only in-frame clones and misses some; the assay was immunoSEQ multiplex PCR. The sample lists 150,000 to 200,000 clones, 79% occurring once. This clonotype was obtained from a woman between 45 and 60 years old in good health and CMV-seronegative. Sample: PBMCs. V is TRBV7-8 and J is TRBJ1-1, with 8 bases aligning to TRBD1. CDR3 sequence (DNA): TGTGCCAGCAGCTTAGTGGGGCAGGGGGCAAGCGCTGAAGCTTTCTTT. Residues: CASSLVGQGASAEAFF.